Listed here are 15 T cell receptor beta chains from one sample, sequenced in a study of T cells expressing NK-cell markers. TCRdb reanalyzed the 5' RACE reads, giving one entry per CDR3 protein sequence and no DNA. The sample's table shows fewer than 400,000 distinct CDR3 sequences. Material for sequencing was blood T cells: a sorted CD56 or NKG2C T cell subset, CD4+ or CD8+ T cells, or bulk PBMC T cells (not recorded which). All receptors derive from a woman in her forties or fifties in good health.

This rearrangement joins TRBV5-1 to TRBJ1-1. Per germline, CDR1 SGHRS and CDR2 YFSETQ. CDR3 length: 15 residues. The CDR3 region is CASKASQGPNTEAFF.

J is TRBJ2-1 and V is TRBV10-3; the TCRdb D gene call, TRBD1, has no DNA to confirm it. This CDR3 is 14 amino acids long. Germline V gene lookup returns CDR1 ENHRY and CDR2 SYGVKD. CDR3: CAISESSKGAEQFF.

V is TRBV9 and J is TRBJ2-7; lacking DNA, the TRBD1 call made by TCRdb goes unchecked. Germline CDR1 SGDLS, CDR2 YYNGEE. CDR3 length: 11 residues. This CDR3 reads CAMQGRYEQYF.

This chain links TRBV2 with TRBJ2-1; TCRdb lists TRBD2, though no DNA is available to test this call. The CDR3 has 15 residues. Germline CDR1 reads SNHLY; CDR2 reads FYNNEI. CDR3 in amino acids: CARTSSSGSGGEQFF.

The chain couples TRBV11-3 to TRBJ2-6. The CDR3 length is 14 residues. The germline CDR1 and CDR2 sequences are SGHNT and YENEEA. CDR3 amino acids: CASSSDSGANVLTF.

The rearrangement links TRBV7-9 to TRBJ2-5. This CDR3 comprises 15 residues. The V gene's germline CDR1 is SEHNR and CDR2 FQNEAQ (reference sequence). The CDR3 region is CASSLPDRYQETQYF.

The V and J genes are TRBV10-3 and TRBJ2-1; TCRdb lists TRBD2, though no DNA is available to test this call. CDR3 size: 13 residues. Germline V gene data show CDR1 as ENHRY and CDR2 as SYGVKD. CDR3 protein: CAIKGVGHNEQFF.

The chain recombines TRBV7-3 with TRBJ1-2; with no DNA, the TCRdb D assignment of TRBD1 cannot be verified. The CDR3 loop spans 17 amino acids. The germline gives CDR1 SGHTA, CDR2 FQGTGA. The chain's CDR3 is CASSLIGGQGDNYGYTF.

The chain has TRBV4-1 and TRBJ2-1; TCRdb outputs TRBD1, but without DNA this stays unchecked. CDR1 and CDR2 (germline): MGHRA, YSYEKL. The CDR3 runs 13 residues. CDR3 loop: CASSPARAGEQFF.

This chain uses TRBV12-3 or TRBV12-4 with TRBJ1-4; the TRBD1 assignment by TCRdb is unverifiable without DNA. The CDR3 runs to 15 residues. CDR3: CASSKGVTGHEKLFF.

CDR3 protein: CASSLSLSGRQETQYF. The chain employs TRBV12-3 or TRBV12-4 and TRBJ2-5; with no DNA, the TCRdb D assignment of TRBD2 cannot be verified. CDR3 length equals 16 residues.

The chain joins TRBV12-3 or TRBV12-4 to TRBJ2-7; TCRdb's D call, TRBD1, is unchecked because there is no DNA. CDR3 length: 14 amino acids. The CDR3 reads CASSFPGALGEQYF.

The chain uses TRBV6-6 and TRBJ2-1; TCRdb selects TRBD1, and the lack of DNA leaves this call unchecked. This CDR3 is 12 amino acids long. Per the germline V gene, CDR1 is MNHNY and CDR2 is SVGAGI (reference sequence). CDR3 amino acids: CASSQGNNEQFF.

J is TRBJ1-1 and V is TRBV29-1. Germline-derived CDR1 and CDR2 are SQVTM and ANQGSEA. This CDR3 is built from 11 residues. CDR3: CSVEELTEAFF.

The CDR3 reads CALDRASQETQYF. V and J are TRBV7-9 and TRBJ2-5; TCRdb's assignment of TRBD2 cannot be checked, as there is no DNA. Germline assignment: CDR1 SEHNR and CDR2 FQNEAQ (reference sequence). The CDR3 is 13 amino acids.